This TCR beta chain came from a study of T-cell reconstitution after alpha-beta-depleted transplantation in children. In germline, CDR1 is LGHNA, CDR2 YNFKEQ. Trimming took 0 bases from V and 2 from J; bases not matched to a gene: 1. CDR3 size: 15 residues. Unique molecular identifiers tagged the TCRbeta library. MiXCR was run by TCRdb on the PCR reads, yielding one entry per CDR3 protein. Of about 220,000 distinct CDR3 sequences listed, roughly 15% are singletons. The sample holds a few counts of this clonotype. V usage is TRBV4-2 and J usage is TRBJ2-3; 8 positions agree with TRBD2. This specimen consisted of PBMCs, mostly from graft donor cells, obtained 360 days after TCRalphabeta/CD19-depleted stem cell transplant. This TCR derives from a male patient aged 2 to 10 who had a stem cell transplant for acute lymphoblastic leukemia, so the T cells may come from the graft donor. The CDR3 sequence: CASSQEAGDTDTQYF. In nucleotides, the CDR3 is TGTGCCAGCAGCCAAGAAGCGGGGGACACAGATACGCAGTATTTT.